This T cell receptor (beta chain) comes out of a study of blood T cell repertoires in COVID-19. Study at large: T cells, B-cell-depleted T cells, or PBMCs provided the cDNA or gDNA that served as material.

In terms of age and location, participants ranged from about 18 to 100 years and lived in 24 US areas. Authors' processing steps: Estimation of nucleated cell counts relied on the amplification of reference gene primers. Assay used: immunoSEQ multiplex PCR; TCRdb lists only in-frame clones, some missing. V and J calls and clone size are copied from that table; D and trimming were computed from the DNA. The sample has around 230,000 clones, about nine tenths seen once. This clone showed up just a few times. Germline trimming cut 2 bases from V and 4 bases from J; bases unmatched to any gene: 6. The germline V gene encodes CDR1 ENHRY and CDR2 SYGVKD. The CDR3 consists of 15 residues.

The source of this sequence is a woman in her 30s with acute COVID-19. The J gene is TRBJ2-7, the V gene TRBV10-3, with 9 bases identical to TRBD2. Specimen: PBMCs or T cells enriched from blood (not recorded which). In nucleotides, the CDR3 is TGTGCCATCAGTGAGCAGGGCGGGGGGGGATACGAGCAGTACTTC. It encodes CAISEQGGGGYEQYF.